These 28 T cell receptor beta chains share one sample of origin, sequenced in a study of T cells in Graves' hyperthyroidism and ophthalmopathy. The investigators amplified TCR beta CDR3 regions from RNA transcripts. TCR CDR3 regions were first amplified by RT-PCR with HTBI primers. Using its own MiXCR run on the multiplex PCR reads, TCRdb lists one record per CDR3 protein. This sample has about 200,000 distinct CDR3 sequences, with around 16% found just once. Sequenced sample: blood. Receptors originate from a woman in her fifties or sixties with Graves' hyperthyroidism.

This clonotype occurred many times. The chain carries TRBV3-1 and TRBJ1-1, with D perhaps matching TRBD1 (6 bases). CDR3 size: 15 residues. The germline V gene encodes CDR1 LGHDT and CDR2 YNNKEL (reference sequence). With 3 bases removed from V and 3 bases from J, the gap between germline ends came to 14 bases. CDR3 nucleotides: TGTGCCAGCAGCCACTCAGGGGATGGCCACACTGAAGCTTTCTTT. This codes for CASSHSGDGHTEAFF.

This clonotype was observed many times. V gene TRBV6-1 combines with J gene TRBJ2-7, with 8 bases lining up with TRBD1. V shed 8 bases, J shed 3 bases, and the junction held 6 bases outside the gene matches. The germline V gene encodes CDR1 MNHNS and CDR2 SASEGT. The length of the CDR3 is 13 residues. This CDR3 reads CASLDRDRYEQYF. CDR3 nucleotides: TGTGCCAGCCTGGACAGGGACCGCTACGAGCAGTACTTC.

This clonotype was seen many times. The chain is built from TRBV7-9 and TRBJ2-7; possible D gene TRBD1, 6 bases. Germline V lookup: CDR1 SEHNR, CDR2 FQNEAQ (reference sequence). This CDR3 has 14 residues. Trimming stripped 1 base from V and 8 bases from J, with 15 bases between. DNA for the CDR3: TGTGCCAGCAGCTTAGAACAGGGAGATCCCAAGCAGTACTTC. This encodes CASSLEQGDPKQYF.

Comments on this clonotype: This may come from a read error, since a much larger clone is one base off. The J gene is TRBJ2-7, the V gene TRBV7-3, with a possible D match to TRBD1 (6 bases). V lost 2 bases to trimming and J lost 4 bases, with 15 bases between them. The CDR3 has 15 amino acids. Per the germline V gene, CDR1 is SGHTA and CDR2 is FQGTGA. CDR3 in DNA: TGTGCCAGCAGCTTATACCCGGGACAAGAATACGAGCAGTACTTC. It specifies CASSLYPGQEYEQYF.

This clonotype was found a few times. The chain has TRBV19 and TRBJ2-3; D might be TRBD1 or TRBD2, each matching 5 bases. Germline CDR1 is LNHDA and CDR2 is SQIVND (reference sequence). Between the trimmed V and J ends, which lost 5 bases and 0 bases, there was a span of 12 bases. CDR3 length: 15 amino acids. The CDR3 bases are TGTGCCAGTAGTCCGGGGCGGACTAGCACAGATACGCAGTATTTT. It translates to CASSPGRTSTDTQYF.

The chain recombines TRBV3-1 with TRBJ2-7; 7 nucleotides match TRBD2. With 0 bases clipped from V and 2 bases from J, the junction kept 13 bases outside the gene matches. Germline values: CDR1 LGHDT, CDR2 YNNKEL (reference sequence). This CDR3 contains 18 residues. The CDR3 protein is CASSQESGTRWGTYEQYF. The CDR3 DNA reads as TGTGCCAGCAGCCAAGAAAGCGGGACCAGGTGGGGAACCTACGAGCAGTACTTC.

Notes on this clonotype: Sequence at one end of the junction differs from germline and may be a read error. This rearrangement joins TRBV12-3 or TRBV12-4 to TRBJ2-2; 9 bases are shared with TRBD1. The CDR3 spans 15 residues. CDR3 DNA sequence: TGTGCCAGCAGTTTGGGGACAGGGAGCACCGGGGGGCTGTTTTTT. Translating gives CASSLGTGSTGGLFF.

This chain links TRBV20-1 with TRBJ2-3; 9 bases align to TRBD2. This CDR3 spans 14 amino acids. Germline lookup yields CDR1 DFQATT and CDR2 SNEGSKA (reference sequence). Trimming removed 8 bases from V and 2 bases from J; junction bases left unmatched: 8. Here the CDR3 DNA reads TGCAGTTTCGAAGCGGGAGGAACCACAGATACGCAGTATTTT. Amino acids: CSFEAGGTTDTQYF.

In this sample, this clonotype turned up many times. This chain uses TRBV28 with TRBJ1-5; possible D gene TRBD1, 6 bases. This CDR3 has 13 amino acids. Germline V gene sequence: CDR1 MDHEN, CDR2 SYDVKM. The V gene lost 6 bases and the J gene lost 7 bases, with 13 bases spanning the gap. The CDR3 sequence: CASRDGGGQPQHF. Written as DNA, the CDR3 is TGTGCCAGCAGGGACGGGGGCGGCCAGCCCCAGCATTTT.

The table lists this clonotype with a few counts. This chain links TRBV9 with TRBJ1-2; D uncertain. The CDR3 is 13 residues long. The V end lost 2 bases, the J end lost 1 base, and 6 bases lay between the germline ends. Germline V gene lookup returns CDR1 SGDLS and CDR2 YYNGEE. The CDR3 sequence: CASSVYSNYGYTF. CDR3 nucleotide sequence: TGTGCCAGCAGCGTTTATAGTAACTATGGCTACACCTTC.

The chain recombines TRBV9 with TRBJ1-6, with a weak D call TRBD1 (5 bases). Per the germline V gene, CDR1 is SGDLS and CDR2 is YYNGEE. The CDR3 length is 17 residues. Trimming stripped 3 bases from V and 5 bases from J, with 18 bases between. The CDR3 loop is CASSDQPGGIDNSPLHF. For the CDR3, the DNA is TGTGCCAGCAGCGACCAACCGGGGGGGATTGATAATTCACCCCTCCACTTT.

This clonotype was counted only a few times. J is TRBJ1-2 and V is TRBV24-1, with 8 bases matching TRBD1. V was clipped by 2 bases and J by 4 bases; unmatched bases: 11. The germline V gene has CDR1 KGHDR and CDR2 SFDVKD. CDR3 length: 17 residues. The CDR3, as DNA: TGTGCCACCAGTGATTCAAAGACAGGGGCCAGGGGCTATGGCTACACCTTC. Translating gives CATSDSKTGARGYGYTF.

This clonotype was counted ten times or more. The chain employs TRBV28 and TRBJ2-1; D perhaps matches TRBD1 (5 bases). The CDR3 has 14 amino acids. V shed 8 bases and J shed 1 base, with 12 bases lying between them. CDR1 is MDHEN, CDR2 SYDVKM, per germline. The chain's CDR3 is CASSTASSYNEQFF. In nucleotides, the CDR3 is TGTGCCAGCTCGACAGCTTCTTCCTACAATGAGCAGTTCTTC.

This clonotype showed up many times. CDR3 sequence: CASSPRQTNTEAFF. The CDR3 bases are TGTGCCAGCAGCCCCAGACAGACGAACACTGAAGCTTTCTTT. The chain recombines TRBV3-1 with TRBJ1-1, with D possibly matching TRBD1 (5 bases). There are 14 residues in the CDR3. Germline V gives CDR1 LGHDT, CDR2 YNNKEL (reference sequence). Trimming cost V 4 bases and J 1 base, with 10 bases left between them. The full variable domain, completed using reference TRBV3-1 and TRBJ1-1, is DTAVSQTPKYLVTQMGNDKSIKCEQNLGHDTMYWYKQDSKKFLKIMFSYNNKELIINETVPNRFSPKSPDKAHLNLHINSLELGDSAVYFCASSPRQTNTEAFFGQGTRLTVV.

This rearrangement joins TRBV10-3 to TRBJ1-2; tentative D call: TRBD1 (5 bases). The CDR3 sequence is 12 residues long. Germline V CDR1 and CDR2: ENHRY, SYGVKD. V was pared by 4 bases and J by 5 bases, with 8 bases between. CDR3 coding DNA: TGTGCCATCAGTGCAGGGATATATGGCTACACCTTC. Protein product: CAISAGIYGYTF.

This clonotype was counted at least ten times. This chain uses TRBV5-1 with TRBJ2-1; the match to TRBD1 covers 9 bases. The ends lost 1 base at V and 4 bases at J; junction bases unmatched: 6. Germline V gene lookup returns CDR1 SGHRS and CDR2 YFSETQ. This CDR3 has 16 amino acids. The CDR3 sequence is CASSLRQGGIYNEQFF. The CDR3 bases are TGCGCCAGCAGCTTGCGACAGGGGGGAATATACAATGAGCAGTTCTTC.

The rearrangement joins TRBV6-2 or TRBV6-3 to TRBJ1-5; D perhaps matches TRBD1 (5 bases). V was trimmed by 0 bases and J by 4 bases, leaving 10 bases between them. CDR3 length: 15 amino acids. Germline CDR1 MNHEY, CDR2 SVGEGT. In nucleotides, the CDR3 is TGTGCCAGCAGTTACTCAGGGGCGAAAAATCAGCCCCAGCATTTT. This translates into CASSYSGAKNQPQHF.

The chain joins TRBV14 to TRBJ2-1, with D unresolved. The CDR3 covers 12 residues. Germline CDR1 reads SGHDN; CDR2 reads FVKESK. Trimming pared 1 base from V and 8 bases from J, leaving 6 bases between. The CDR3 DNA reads TGTGCCAGCAGCCAAGGCGGCTATGAGCAGTTCTTC. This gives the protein CASSQGGYEQFF.

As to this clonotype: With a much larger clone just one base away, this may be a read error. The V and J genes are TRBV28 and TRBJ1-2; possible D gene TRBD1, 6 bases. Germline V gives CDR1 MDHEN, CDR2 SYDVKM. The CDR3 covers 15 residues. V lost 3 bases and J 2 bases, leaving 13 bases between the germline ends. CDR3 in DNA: TGTGCCAGCAGTTTGATACTGGGGGCAAACTATGGCTACACCTTC. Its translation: CASSLILGANYGYTF.

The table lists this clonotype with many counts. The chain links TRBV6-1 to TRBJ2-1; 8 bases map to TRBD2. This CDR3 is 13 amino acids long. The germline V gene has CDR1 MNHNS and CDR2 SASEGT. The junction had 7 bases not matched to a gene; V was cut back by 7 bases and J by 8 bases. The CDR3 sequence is CASTTRGGHEQFF. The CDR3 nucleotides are TGTGCCAGCACCACCCGGGGGGGTCATGAGCAGTTCTTC.

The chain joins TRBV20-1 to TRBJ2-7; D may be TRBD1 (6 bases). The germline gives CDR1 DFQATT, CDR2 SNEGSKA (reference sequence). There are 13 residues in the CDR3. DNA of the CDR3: TGCAGGGCGACTGGTGGGACAACGTACGAGCAGTACTTC. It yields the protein CRATGGTTYEQYF.

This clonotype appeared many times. The CDR3 DNA follows: TGTGCCAGCAGTGAAGATGCCGAGCAGTACTTC. Protein product: CASSEDAEQYF. This chain uses TRBV6-1 with TRBJ2-7; no definite D call. V gave up 1 base and J gave up 6 bases, with 4 bases separating them. CDR1 is MNHNS and CDR2 is SASEGT in the germline V gene. The CDR3 totals 11 residues.

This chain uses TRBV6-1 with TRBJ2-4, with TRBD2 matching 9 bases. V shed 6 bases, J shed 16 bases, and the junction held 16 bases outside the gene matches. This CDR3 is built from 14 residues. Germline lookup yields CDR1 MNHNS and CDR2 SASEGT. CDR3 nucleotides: TGTGCCAGCAGGCCAACTAGCGGGCCCCCCCGAGGCTACTTC. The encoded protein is CASRPTSGPPRGYF.

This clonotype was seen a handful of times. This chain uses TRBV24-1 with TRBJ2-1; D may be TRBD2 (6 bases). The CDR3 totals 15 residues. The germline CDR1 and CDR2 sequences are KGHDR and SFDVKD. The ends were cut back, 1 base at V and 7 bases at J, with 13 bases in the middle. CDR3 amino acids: CATSDFVTSVNEQFF. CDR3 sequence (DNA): TGTGCCACCAGTGATTTCGTGACTAGTGTTAATGAGCAGTTCTTC.

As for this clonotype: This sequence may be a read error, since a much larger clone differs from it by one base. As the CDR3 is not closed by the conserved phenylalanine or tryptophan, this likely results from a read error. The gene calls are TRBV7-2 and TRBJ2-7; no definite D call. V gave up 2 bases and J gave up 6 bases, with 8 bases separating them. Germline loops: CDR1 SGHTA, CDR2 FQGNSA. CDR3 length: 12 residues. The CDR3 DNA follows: TGTGCCAGCAGCTTATTAGGGTCCGAGCAGTACCTC. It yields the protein CASSLLGSEQYL.

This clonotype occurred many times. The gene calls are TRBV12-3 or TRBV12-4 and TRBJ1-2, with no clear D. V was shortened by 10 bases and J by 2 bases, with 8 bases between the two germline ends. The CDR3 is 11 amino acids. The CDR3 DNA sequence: TGTGCCACTCAACCAAACTATGGCTACACCTTC. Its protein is CATQPNYGYTF.

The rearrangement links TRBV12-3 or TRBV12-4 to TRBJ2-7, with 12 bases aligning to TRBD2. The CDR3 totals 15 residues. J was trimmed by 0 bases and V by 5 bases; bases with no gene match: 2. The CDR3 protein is CASSPSGRVSYEQYF. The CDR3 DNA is TGTGCCAGCAGTCCTAGCGGGAGGGTCTCCTACGAGCAGTACTTC.

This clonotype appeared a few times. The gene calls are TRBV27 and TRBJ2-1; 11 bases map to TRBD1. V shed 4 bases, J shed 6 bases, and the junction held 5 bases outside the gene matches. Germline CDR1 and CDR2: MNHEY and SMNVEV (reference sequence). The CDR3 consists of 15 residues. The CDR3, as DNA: TGTGCCAGCAGTTCGATCGGGACAGGGGGCAATGAGCAGTTCTTC. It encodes CASSSIGTGGNEQFF.